The rows below give T cell receptor beta chains drawn from one sample of a study of CD8 T cells in Susac syndrome. TCRdb ran MiXCR on the immunoSEQ multiplex PCR reads and lists one entry per CDR3 protein. The sample lists 100,000 to 150,000 distinct CDR3 sequences, around 94% seen once, with roughly 0.091% in the top ten. The sequenced material came from CD4+ T cells from PBMCs. The receptor source for this set is a human donor in good health. CDR3s leave out the opening cysteine and the closing phenylalanine or tryptophan.

CDR3: ASSTITGYGYT
V: TRBV12-3/TRBV12-4
J: TRBJ1-2

CDR3: SVVKGGNTEAF
V: TRBV29-1
J: TRBJ1-1

CDR3: ASSPLWQLREQY
V: TRBV12-3/TRBV12-4
J: TRBJ2-7

CDR3: ASTTPGANVLT
V: TRBV5-1
J: TRBJ2-6

CDR3: ASSMRTANTGELF
V: TRBV5-1
J: TRBJ2-2

CDR3: ASSGTSGNYNEQF
V: TRBV5-1
J: TRBJ2-1

CDR3: ASSGLAGTAYEQY
V: TRBV5-1
J: TRBJ2-7

CDR3: SVEGLGETQY
V: TRBV29-1
J: TRBJ2-5

CDR3: AWMTTNNEQF
V: TRBV30
J: TRBJ2-1

CDR3: ASGFPGGQPQH
V: TRBV12-5
J: TRBJ1-5

CDR3: ASSPRSGRKY
V: TRBV3-1
J: TRBJ2-3

CDR3: ASILDRLNTEAF
V: TRBV6-1
J: TRBJ1-1

CDR3: AISAGLARWDTQY
V: TRBV10-3
J: TRBJ2-3

CDR3: ASTSGRDQHEQF
V: TRBV6-2/TRBV6-3
J: TRBJ2-1

CDR3: ATSGGDRYTGELF
V: TRBV24-1
J: TRBJ2-2

CDR3: SAGGGRGLSLGGYT
V: TRBV20-1
J: TRBJ1-2

CDR3: RVDRMNTEAF
V: TRBV20-1
J: TRBJ1-1

CDR3: ATRGGDGGYNEQF
V: TRBV2
J: TRBJ2-1

CDR3: SVEVDRGQPQH
V: TRBV29-1
J: TRBJ1-5

CDR3: ASSGHRGLNTEAF
V: TRBV19
J: TRBJ1-1

CDR3: ASSEGERRKQF
V: TRBV10-1
J: TRBJ2-1

CDR3: ASSPRLSSGANVLT
V: TRBV5-1
J: TRBJ2-6

CDR3: ASSPGWDTEAF
V: TRBV6-5
J: TRBJ1-1

CDR3: ASIGARYTEAF
V: TRBV12-3/TRBV12-4
J: TRBJ1-1

CDR3: SVEENRGINIQY
V: TRBV29-1
J: TRBJ2-4

CDR3: GAEGYGYT
V: TRBV29-1
J: TRBJ1-2

CDR3: ASSVEGSDTYEQY
V: TRBV9
J: TRBJ2-7

CDR3: ASSYSRGNTEAF
V: TRBV6-5
J: TRBJ1-1

CDR3: ASSDTAYNEQF
V: TRBV2
J: TRBJ2-1

CDR3: ASSPPGQSYGYT
V: TRBV18
J: TRBJ1-2

CDR3: SAREVGDLHNEQF
V: TRBV20-1
J: TRBJ2-1

CDR3: ASSQTDHEQY
V: TRBV3-1
J: TRBJ2-7

CDR3: ASSPRDRGDTEAF
V: TRBV12-3/TRBV12-4
J: TRBJ1-1

CDR3: ASSLEEGNEQF
V: TRBV7-9
J: TRBJ2-1

CDR3: ARPGQIGYCYT
V: TRBV10-1
J: TRBJ1-2

CDR3: ASSRGDATNEKLF
V: TRBV19
J: TRBJ1-4

CDR3: ASSSGTGAGGYT
V: TRBV12-3/TRBV12-4
J: TRBJ1-2

CDR3: ASSRGLGDEQF
V: TRBV3-1
J: TRBJ2-1

CDR3: ASSLRPTTQYGYT
V: TRBV6-2/TRBV6-3
J: TRBJ1-2

CDR3: ASRFLREIHNEQF
V: TRBV6-2/TRBV6-3
J: TRBJ2-1

CDR3: SALPRNSNQPQH
V: TRBV20-1
J: TRBJ1-5

CDR3: ASRPAGGPHNEQF
V: TRBV6-5
J: TRBJ2-1

CDR3: ASSQEGAGTCF
V: TRBV3-1
J: TRBJ1-4

CDR3: ASRDQTTDTQY
V: TRBV5-4
J: TRBJ2-3

CDR3: ASSEALRANEQF
V: TRBV2
J: TRBJ2-1

CDR3: ASSPNRGRVKNIQY
V: TRBV5-5
J: TRBJ2-4

CDR3: ATRTGGETQY
V: TRBV10-3
J: TRBJ2-5

CDR3: ASSPGLAEAYEQY
V: TRBV18
J: TRBJ2-7

CDR3: ASSQTFGTPLNYGYT
V: TRBV4-1
J: TRBJ1-2

CDR3: ASSLTGGAWNEQF
V: TRBV5-6
J: TRBJ2-1

CDR3: ASSLASGSRDTQY
V: TRBV5-1
J: TRBJ2-3

CDR3: ASSSRASGANTGELF
V: TRBV11-2
J: TRBJ2-2

CDR3: ASSSRDYGYT
V: TRBV5-4
J: TRBJ1-2